This T cell receptor beta chain was sequenced during a study of T cells in localized non-small cell lung cancer. The protocol was immunoSEQ multiplex PCR, while the TCRdb copy is restricted to in-frame clones and leaves out a portion. Of about 40,000 clones in the sample, roughly 90% are singletons; the top ten hold over 9.5%. With V trimmed by 2 bases and J by 9 bases, 7 bases remained unmatched. The germline CDR1 and CDR2 sequences are MNHEY and SVGAGI. CDR3 length equals 15 residues. Sample: PBMCs, taken before any cancer treatment. This clonotype originated in a woman aged 35 to 75 with stage II lung adenocarcinoma. This sequence joins TRBV6-5 and TRBJ1-6; 7 bases align to TRBD1. The CDR3 coding sequence is TGTGCCAGCAGTTACGGGGGGACAGACACTTCACCCCTCCACTTT. Amino acid sequence: CASSYGGTDTSPLHF.